What follows are 10 T cell receptor beta chains derived from one specimen sequenced in a study of T cell responses to AZD1222 COVID-19 vaccine. The table came from immunoSEQ multiplex PCR; TCRdb's copy has only in-frame clones and leaves some out. Altogether roughly 97,000 clones are present, about 88% being singletons, with the ten largest covering about 2.8%. The sample consisted of peripheral blood, taken on day 0 of AZD1222 vaccination. These receptors were obtained from an adult in good health.

The chain links TRBV6-5 to TRBJ2-7; TRBD2 might be the D (6 bases). Germline-derived CDR1 and CDR2 are MNHEY and SVGAGI. V was shortened by 2 bases and J by 6 bases, with 14 bases between the two germline ends. This CDR3 contains 14 residues. CDR3 nucleotide sequence: TGTGCCAGCAGTTACGCGGGGCCCCCCGCCGAGCAGTACTTC. Its protein is CASSYAGPPAEQYF.

The V call is TRBV4-1, the J call TRBJ2-6; possible D gene TRBD2, 5 bases. Germline loops: CDR1 MGHRA, CDR2 YSYEKL. CDR3 length: 16 amino acids. V lost 1 base, J lost 2 bases, and 9 bases lay in between. DNA of the CDR3: TGCGCCAGCAGCCAAGCCCACGGGGCTGGGGCCAACGTCCTGACTTTC. It is translated as CASSQAHGAGANVLTF.

This clone was recorded only once. This chain links TRBV2 with TRBJ1-2, with D perhaps TRBD1 (5 bases). V shed 7 bases and J shed 10 bases, with 16 bases lying between them. The CDR3 has 12 amino acids. Per germline, CDR1 SNHLY and CDR2 FYNNEI. CDR3 region: CASINFREDYTF. The CDR3 DNA reads TGTGCCAGCATTAATTTCAGGGAGGACTACACCTTC.

The rearrangement joins TRBV7-2 to TRBJ2-3, with D possibly matching TRBD1 (7 bases). From germline, CDR1 is SGHTA and CDR2 FQGNSA. Trimming shortened V by 5 bases and J by 2 bases, and 17 bases separated the two germline ends. The CDR3 is made up of 16 amino acids. CDR3 loop: CASSGRSGGHTDTQYF. The CDR3 coding sequence is TGTGCCAGCAGCGGACGGTCAGGGGGGCACACAGATACGCAGTATTTT. Complete variable domain (other parts from reference TRBV7-2 and TRBJ2-3): GAGVSQSPSNKVTEKGKDVELRCDPISGHTALYWYRQSLGQGLEFLIYFQGNSAPDKSGLPSDRFSAERTGGSVSTLTIQRTQQEDSAVYLCASSGRSGGHTDTQYFGPGTRLTVL.

The chain carries TRBV15 and TRBJ2-5; D is unclear. The CDR3 runs 13 residues. V lost 5 bases to trimming and J lost 1 base, with 8 bases between them. Germline lookup yields CDR1 LNHNV and CDR2 YYDKDF (reference sequence). The CDR3 DNA sequence: TGTGCCACCAGCGCCCAGCCCCAAGAGACCCAGTACTTC. This gives the protein CATSAQPQETQYF. Supplemented by reference TRBV15 and TRBJ2-5, the full variable domain reads DAMVIQNPRYQVTQFGKPVTLSCSQTLNHNVMYWYQQKSSQAPKLLFHYYDKDFNNEADTPDNFQSRRPNTSFCFLDIRSPGLGDTAMYLCATSAQPQETQYFGPGTRLLVL.

The rearrangement joins TRBV29-1 to TRBJ1-2; D is unclear. CDR3 length: 12 residues. Trimming stripped 4 bases from V and 6 bases from J, with 12 bases between. Per the germline V gene, CDR1 is SQVTM and CDR2 is ANQGSEA. CDR3 protein: CSVAAGRDGYTF. CDR3 DNA sequence: TGCAGCGTTGCGGCAGGACGAGATGGCTACACCTTC.

The gene calls are TRBV5-4 and TRBJ1-4; maybe TRBD1 (5 bases). This CDR3 contains 15 residues. V was pared by 1 base and J by 4 bases, with 11 bases between. Germline V lookup: CDR1 SGHNT, CDR2 YYREEE (reference sequence). CDR3 region: CASSLMGRLNEKLFF. The CDR3 DNA follows: TGTGCCAGCAGCTTGATGGGGCGACTTAATGAAAAACTGTTTTTT.

This chain links TRBV3-1 (or the pseudogene TRBV3-2) with TRBJ1-1; TRBD1 is a possible D gene (6 bases). Germline values: CDR1 LGHDT, CDR2 YNNKEL (reference sequence). The V gene lost 0 bases and the J gene lost 4 bases, with 9 bases spanning the gap. The CDR3 spans 14 residues. The CDR3 region is CASSQDTRGTEAFF. Here the CDR3 DNA reads TGTGCCAGCAGCCAAGATACCAGGGGCACTGAAGCTTTCTTT.

The V and J genes are TRBV4-1 and TRBJ1-2, with D unclear. The CDR3 has 14 residues. With 1 base removed from V and 2 bases from J, the gap between germline ends came to 8 bases. The germline V gene encodes CDR1 MGHRA and CDR2 YSYEKL. The CDR3 loop is CASSQGTENYGYTF. As DNA, the CDR3 is TGCGCCAGCAGCCAAGGGACGGAGAACTATGGCTACACCTTC.

A few counts support this clone. The chain couples TRBV28 to TRBJ1-6; no reliable D call. The CDR3 runs to 12 residues. Between the trimmed V and J ends, which lost 3 bases and 10 bases, there was a span of 7 bases. Germline-derived CDR1 and CDR2 are MDHEN and SYDVKM. Written as DNA, the CDR3 is TGTGCCAGCAGTTTCGGGGTCTCACCCCTCCACTTT. It yields the protein CASSFGVSPLHF.